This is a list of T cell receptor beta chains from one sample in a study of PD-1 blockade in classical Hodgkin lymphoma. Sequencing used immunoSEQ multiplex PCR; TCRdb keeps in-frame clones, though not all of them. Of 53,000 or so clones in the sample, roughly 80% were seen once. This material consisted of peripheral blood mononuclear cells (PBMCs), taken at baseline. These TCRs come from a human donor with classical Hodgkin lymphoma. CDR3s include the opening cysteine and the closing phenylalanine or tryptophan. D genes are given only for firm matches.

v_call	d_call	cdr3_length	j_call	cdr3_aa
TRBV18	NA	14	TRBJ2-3	CASSPTAHTDTQYF
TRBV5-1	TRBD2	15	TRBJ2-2	CASSLLGGEAGELFF
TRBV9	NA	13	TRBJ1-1	CASSPGGRTEAFF
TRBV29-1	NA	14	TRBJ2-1	CSVDRDPGNNEQFF
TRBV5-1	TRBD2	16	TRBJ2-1	CASSPGTSGSRDEQFF
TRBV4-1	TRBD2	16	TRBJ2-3	CASSQDTSGRTDTQYF
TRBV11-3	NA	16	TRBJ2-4	CASSPLTNLAKNIQYF
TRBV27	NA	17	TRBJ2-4	CASSWRGTGLSQNIQYF
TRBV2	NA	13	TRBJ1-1	CASIRTAATEAFF
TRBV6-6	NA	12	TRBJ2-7	CASGGWGNEQYF
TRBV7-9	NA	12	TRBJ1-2	CASSSEDYGYTF
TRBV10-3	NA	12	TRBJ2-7	CAILTGSYEQYF
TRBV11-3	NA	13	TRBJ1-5	CASSFSSNQPQHF
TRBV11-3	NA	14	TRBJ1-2	CASSEGPGSYGYTF
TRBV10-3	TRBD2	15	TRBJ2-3	CAIRTRIQRGDTQYF
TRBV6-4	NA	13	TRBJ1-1	CASSEEGGTEAFF
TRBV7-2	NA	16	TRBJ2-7	CASSPNVGMGGYEQYF
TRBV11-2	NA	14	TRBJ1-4	CASSLGWKGEKLFF
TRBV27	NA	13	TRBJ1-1	CASRLTLNTEAFF
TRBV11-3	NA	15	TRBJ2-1	CASSSLRVSYNEQFF
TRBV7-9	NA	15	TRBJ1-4	CASRPTISTNEKLFF
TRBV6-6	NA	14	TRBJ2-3	CASSYSWGTDTQYF
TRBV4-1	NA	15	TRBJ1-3	CASSQVPGPGNTIYF
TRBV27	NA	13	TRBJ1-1	CASSLGGQAEAFF
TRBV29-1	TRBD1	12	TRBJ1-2	CSTGQGAGGYTF
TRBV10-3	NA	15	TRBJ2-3	CAISEPSAGTDTQYF
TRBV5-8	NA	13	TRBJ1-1	CASSLIRSTEAFF
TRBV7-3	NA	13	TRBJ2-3	CASSLRLADTQYF
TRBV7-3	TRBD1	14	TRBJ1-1	CASSTGQGGTEAFF
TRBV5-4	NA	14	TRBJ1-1	CASSFASVNTEAFF
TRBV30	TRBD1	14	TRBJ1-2	CAWSQQGPSYGYTF
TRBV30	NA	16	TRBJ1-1	CAWSVVGQGLNTEAFF
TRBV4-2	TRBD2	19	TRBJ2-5	CASSLGRTGTSGPQETQYF
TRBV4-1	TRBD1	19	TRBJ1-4	CASSQSPVGRGTTNEKLFF
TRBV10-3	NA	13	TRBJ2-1	CAIKVVLGNEQFF
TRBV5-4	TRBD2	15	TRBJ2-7	CASSLAGGTSYEQYF
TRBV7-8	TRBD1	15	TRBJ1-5	CASSFDRGREQPQHF
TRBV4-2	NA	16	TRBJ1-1	CASSQVITEGGTEAFF
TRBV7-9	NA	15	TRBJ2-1	CASILTAVSYNEQFF
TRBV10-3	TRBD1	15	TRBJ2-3	CAIRREQGASDTQYF
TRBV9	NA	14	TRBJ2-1	CASSVGSSYNEQFF
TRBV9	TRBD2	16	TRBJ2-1	CASSDILAGESNEQFF
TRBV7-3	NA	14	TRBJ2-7	CASSAFRAPYEQYF
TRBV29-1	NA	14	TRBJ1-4	CSVEDRNKGEKLFF
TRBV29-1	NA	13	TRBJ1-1	CSVPAGSRTEAFF
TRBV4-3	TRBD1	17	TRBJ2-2	CASSQDIGTGGTGELFF
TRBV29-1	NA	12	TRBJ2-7	CSVEGPADEQYF
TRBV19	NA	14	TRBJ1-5	CASSPQGYGQPQHF
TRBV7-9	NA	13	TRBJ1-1	CASTPRGPGEAFF
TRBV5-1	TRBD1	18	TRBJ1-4	CASSLNPGTGLINEKLFF
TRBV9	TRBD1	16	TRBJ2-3	CASSVDQGASTDTQYF
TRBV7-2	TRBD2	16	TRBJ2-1	CASSSRFSGTYNEQFF
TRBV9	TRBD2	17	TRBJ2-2	CASSDRQREGQTGELFF